This entry lists 22 T cell receptor beta chains sequenced from one sample in a study of shared clonotypes between healthy human individuals. TCRdb's copy holds only in-frame clones and misses some; the assay was immunoSEQ multiplex PCR. The sample contains more than 2 million clones, about 95% of which appear only once. Positive CCR7 selection of CD45RO-negative cells yielded the naive CD8 cells, and terminally differentiated effector memory CD45RA+ cells were excluded. Sequenced material: naive CD8+ T cells sorted from blood. The receptor source for this set is a man aged 18 to 29 in good health.

The chain carries TRBV27 and TRBJ2-1, with 9 bases lining up with TRBD1. V dropped 6 bases and J dropped 8; count of bases not matched to a gene: 23. The CDR3 consists of 19 residues. CDR1 and CDR2 from the germline V gene are MNHEY and SMNVEV (reference sequence). The CDR3 region is CASSQPGQGPSYWADEQFF. The CDR3 nucleotides are TGTGCCAGCAGCCAACCGGGACAGGGTCCCTCATATTGGGCCGATGAGCAGTTCTTC.

Written as DNA, the CDR3 is TGTGCCAGCAGTGAAGACGTAACGACCGGGACAGGGAATCAGCCCCAGCATTTT. This sequence encodes CASSEDVTTGTGNQPQHF. The chain joins TRBV2 to TRBJ1-5, with TRBD1 identical over 9 bases. The CDR3 totals 18 residues. CDR1 and CDR2 from the germline V gene are SNHLY and FYNNEI. V gave up 1 base and J gave up 4 bases; unmatched junction bases: 11.

The chain carries TRBV10-3 and TRBJ1-3, with D perhaps TRBD1 (5 bases). The V gene lost 6 bases and the J gene lost 0 bases, with 9 bases spanning the gap. This CDR3 spans 14 amino acids. Germline loops: CDR1 ENHRY, CDR2 SYGVKD. The CDR3, as DNA: TGTGCCATCAGGGGGGAAACCTCTGGAAACACCATATATTTT. As protein: CAIRGETSGNTIYF.

This clone was found once. The genes are TRBV7-8 and TRBJ2-2; 9 bases match TRBD1. CDR3 length: 15 residues. J lost 2 bases, V lost 11 bases, and 9 bases had no gene match. Germline CDR1 and CDR2: SGHVS and FQNEAQ. In DNA form, the CDR3 reads TGTGCCGGAGTCCAGGGACAGGGAAACACCGGGGAGCTGTTTTTT. Its protein product is CAGVQGQGNTGELFF.

This clone has just one count. This rearrangement joins TRBV28 to TRBJ2-1; D unclear. The CDR3 spans 12 residues. V dropped 1 base and J dropped 7 bases, with 5 bases sitting between them. Germline CDR1 MDHEN, CDR2 SYDVKM. The chain's CDR3 is CASSLLGNEQFF. The CDR3 DNA is TGTGCCAGCAGTTTATTGGGAAATGAGCAGTTCTTC.

This clone appeared once. The gene calls are TRBV27 and TRBJ1-4; 7 nucleotides agree with TRBD1. The junction had 7 bases not matched to a gene; V was cut back by 2 bases and J by 4 bases. This CDR3 has 16 amino acids. In germline, CDR1 is MNHEY, CDR2 SMNVEV (reference sequence). As DNA, the CDR3 is TGTGCCAGCAGTTTAACAGGGACAGACTATAATGAAAAACTGTTTTTT. Translated, it gives CASSLTGTDYNEKLFF.

J is TRBJ2-7 and V is TRBV7-8; D unclear. The CDR3 has 14 residues. Looked up from germline, CDR1 is SGHVS and CDR2 is FQNEAQ. Deletions cut 0 bases from V and 2 bases from J, with 8 bases between. The CDR3 region has the DNA TGTGCCAGCAGCTTAGCGGCCAGCCCCTACGAGCAGTACTTC. The encoded protein is CASSLAASPYEQYF.

V is TRBV27 and J is TRBJ1-5, with D uncertain. Germline CDR1 is MNHEY and CDR2 is SMNVEV (reference sequence). V dropped 5 bases and J dropped 3 bases, with 8 bases sitting between them. This CDR3 comprises 13 residues. Here the CDR3 reads CASSPQDNQPQHF. CDR3 DNA sequence: TGTGCCAGCAGTCCCCAGGACAATCAGCCCCAGCATTTT.

This chain connects TRBV2 to TRBJ2-3; D ambiguous. The CDR3 consists of 14 residues. V dropped 7 bases and J dropped 1 base, with 12 bases sitting between them. Germline-derived CDR1 and CDR2 are SNHLY and FYNNEI. CDR3 DNA: TGTGCCAGCAAACTCCCGCTCGGCACAGATACGCAGTATTTT. This encodes CASKLPLGTDTQYF. Full variable domain (remainder filled in from reference TRBV2 and TRBJ2-3): EPEVTQTPSHQVTQMGQEVILRCVPISNHLYFYWYRQILGQKVEFLVSFYNNEISEKSEIFDDQFSVERPDGSNFTLKIRSTKLEDSAMYFCASKLPLGTDTQYFGPGTRLTVL.

The chain links TRBV6-5 to TRBJ2-5, with D hard to call. Looked up from germline, CDR1 is MNHEY and CDR2 is SVGAGI. There are 15 residues in the CDR3. Trimming stripped 4 bases from V and 1 base from J, with 13 bases between. Here the CDR3 DNA reads TGTGCCAGCAGTTCCCAGTTGGGCCCCCAAGAGACCCAGTACTTC. Its translation: CASSSQLGPQETQYF.

V gene TRBV10-3 combines with J gene TRBJ2-2; 13 bases line up with TRBD2. Trimming cost V 5 bases and J 10 bases; bases outside gene matches: 4. Germline V CDR1 and CDR2: ENHRY, SYGVKD. This CDR3 is 14 amino acids long. The CDR3 loop reads CAISSGLAGLELFF. The CDR3 DNA reads TGTGCCATCAGTTCGGGACTAGCGGGGTTGGAGCTGTTTTTT.

In this sample, this clone turned up a few times. This chain connects TRBV9 to TRBJ1-2; perhaps TRBD1 as D (6 bases). V lost 1 base to trimming and J lost 2 bases, with 12 bases between them. The CDR3 length is 15 residues. The germline CDR1 and CDR2 sequences are SGDLS and YYNGEE. The CDR3 DNA reads as TGTGCCAGCAGCGTAAACAGGGAAGGGAACTATGGCTACACCTTC. Residues: CASSVNREGNYGYTF.

The chain combines TRBV5-4 with TRBJ2-5, with 8 bases matching TRBD1. Germline lookup yields CDR1 SGHNT and CDR2 YYREEE (reference sequence). The CDR3 spans 14 residues. Trimming removed 3 bases from V and 5 bases from J; junction bases left unmatched: 6. The CDR3 DNA sequence: TGTGCCAGCAGCTACCAGGGGGCGCGGGAGACCCAGTACTTC. It encodes CASSYQGARETQYF.

This clone was seen a single time. The CDR3 DNA reads as TGTGCCAGCAGCTCGACAGGGGCAGGTGGAGATACGCAGTATTTT. It translates to CASSSTGAGGDTQYF. This chain joins TRBV7-2 and TRBJ2-3; 8 bases align to TRBD1. Trimming at V came to 4 bases and at J to 5 bases, leaving 8 bases not matched to a gene. The CDR3 is made up of 15 amino acids. Germline V lookup: CDR1 SGHTA, CDR2 FQGNSA.

The chain couples TRBV9 to TRBJ2-1; D not certain. The CDR3 has 14 residues. The V gene lost 0 bases and the J gene lost 4 bases, with 8 bases spanning the gap. Germline lookup yields CDR1 SGDLS and CDR2 YYNGEE. CDR3 coding DNA: TGTGCCAGCAGCGTAGGATATGGATACAATGAGCAGTTCTTC. Protein: CASSVGYGYNEQFF.

The chain uses TRBV16 and TRBJ2-3, with D possibly being TRBD1 (6 bases). CDR1 is KGHSY, CDR2 FQNENV, per germline. Trimming stripped 3 bases from V and 0 bases from J, with 10 bases between. The CDR3 length is 15 residues. The CDR3 coding sequence is TGTGCCAGCAGCCAGGTGGACAGCAGCACAGATACGCAGTATTTT. This gives the protein CASSQVDSSTDTQYF.

The rearrangement uses TRBV19 and TRBJ2-7; no clear D. Looked up from germline, CDR1 is LNHDA and CDR2 is SQIVND (reference sequence). This CDR3 spans 12 amino acids. Trimming removed 7 bases from V and 3 bases from J, with 10 bases in between. The CDR3 nucleotides are TGTGCCAGTATTGGCAGCGACTACGAGCAGTACTTC. Its protein product is CASIGSDYEQYF.

CDR3 sequence (DNA): TGTGCCAGCAGCCCGCCTCAGGGTTGGACTGAAGCTTTCTTT. Translated, it gives CASSPPQGWTEAFF. J is TRBJ1-1 and V is TRBV11-2; weak D call: TRBD1 (5 bases). Germline CDR1 SGHAT, CDR2 FQNNGV. The CDR3 is 14 residues long. V was pared by 5 bases and J by 5 bases, with 15 bases between.

This clone was seen only once. This sequence joins TRBV18 and TRBJ1-5, with TRBD1 as a possible D gene (5 bases). CDR1 KGHSH and CDR2 LQKENI come from the germline V gene. The CDR3 contains 15 residues. Trimming stripped 2 bases from V and 4 bases from J, with 12 bases between. CDR3 DNA: TGTGCCAGCTCACCAAATGAGGGGTGGAATCAGCCCCAGCATTTT. Residues: CASSPNEGWNQPQHF. The full variable domain, completed using reference TRBV18 and TRBJ1-5, is NAGVMQNPRHLVRRRGQEARLRCSPMKGHSHVYWYRQLPEEGLKFMVYLQKENIIDESGMPKERFSAEFPKEGPSILRIQQVVRGDSAAYFCASSPNEGWNQPQHFGDGTRLSIL.

The chain recombines TRBV7-9 with TRBJ2-7; tentatively, D is TRBD1 (5 bases). CDR3 length: 15 amino acids. V was clipped by 5 bases and J by 5 bases, with 19 bases between them. Per the germline V gene, CDR1 is SEHNR and CDR2 is FQNEAQ (reference sequence). DNA for the CDR3: TGTGCCAGCAGCCCAGGTGGGCCAGGGCGTGACGAGCAGTACTTC. As protein: CASSPGGPGRDEQYF.

The genes are TRBV4-1 and TRBJ2-3, with 11 bases aligning to TRBD2. The V and J ends lost 2 bases and 8 bases, in that order; junction bases with no gene match: 3. Per germline, CDR1 MGHRA and CDR2 YSYEKL. CDR3 length equals 14 residues. CDR3 amino acids: CASSQRTSGGTQYF. CDR3 nucleotides: TGCGCCAGCAGCCAAAGAACTAGCGGGGGTACGCAGTATTTT.

This clone was observed once. This chain connects TRBV7-8 to TRBJ2-7, with a possible D match to TRBD1 (6 bases). This CDR3 is 16 amino acids long. CDR1 is SGHVS, CDR2 FQNEAQ, per germline. V was shortened by 4 bases and J by 0 bases, with 16 bases between the two germline ends. Here the CDR3 reads CASSSAETGISYEQYF. The CDR3 coding sequence is TGTGCCAGCAGCTCCGCCGAAACAGGGATCTCCTACGAGCAGTACTTC. The full variable domain, completed using reference TRBV7-8 and TRBJ2-7, is GAGVSQSPRYKVAKRGQDVALRCDPISGHVSLFWYQQALGQGPEFLTYFQNEAQLDKSGLPSDRFFAERPEGSVSTLKIQRTQQEDSAVYLCASSSAETGISYEQYFGPGTRLTVT.